A single sample is the source of the 7 T cell receptor beta chains below, sequenced in a study of Graves' ophthalmopathy and Graves' hyperthyroidism. From RNA, the CDR3 regions of TCR beta chains were amplified and sequenced. The workflow started with a first-round RT-PCR run with HTBI primers and then moved on to a second-round multiplex PCR. TCRdb passed the multiplex PCR reads through MiXCR, listing each CDR3 protein once. This repertoire shows about 640,000 distinct CDR3 sequences, about 41% found once; its top ten account for 2.5% to 3.5%. The material sequenced was peripheral blood. The receptors derive from an adult man with Graves' ophthalmopathy.

This clonotype has only a few counts. The rearrangement links TRBV5-1 to TRBJ2-7, with D possibly TRBD2 on 7 matching bases. V shed 3 bases and J shed 1 base, with 17 bases lying between them. The CDR3 runs to 16 residues. The germline V gene has CDR1 SGHRS and CDR2 YFSETQ. The CDR3 sequence is CASSSGASGGSYEQYF. Written as DNA, the CDR3 is TGCGCCAGCAGCTCGGGGGCTAGCGGAGGATCCTACGAGCAGTACTTC.

V gene TRBV10-2 combines with J gene TRBJ1-5, with unresolved D. With 2 bases removed from V and 3 bases from J, the gap between germline ends came to 8 bases. Germline CDR1 and CDR2: WSHSY and SAAADI. The CDR3 contains 14 residues. The chain's CDR3 is CASSEGYDNQPQHF. The CDR3 DNA reads TGCGCCAGCAGTGAGGGGTATGACAATCAGCCCCAGCATTTT.

This clonotype showed up just a few times. The chain has TRBV10-3 and TRBJ2-7, with D possibly matching TRBD1 (5 bases). This CDR3 region has 14 residues. The ends were cut back, 10 bases at V and 4 bases at J, with 20 bases in the middle. The V gene's germline CDR1 is ENHRY and CDR2 SYGVKD. CDR3 sequence reads: CASSIDRPSYEQYF. For the CDR3, the DNA is TGTGCCAGCTCAATAGACAGACCCTCATACGAGCAGTACTTC.

J is TRBJ1-2 and V is TRBV4-2; 7 positions match TRBD1. V dropped 4 bases and J dropped 1; count of bases not matched to a gene: 6. The CDR3 length is 15 residues. Germline V gene lookup returns CDR1 LGHNA and CDR2 YNFKEQ. This CDR3 is CASSPPDRDNYGYTF. For the CDR3, the DNA is TGTGCCAGCAGCCCCCCAGACAGGGATAACTATGGCTACACCTTC.

CDR3 residues: CASSGQDQETQYF. The CDR3 DNA follows: TGTGCCAGCAGTGGCCAGGACCAAGAGACCCAGTACTTC. The V gene is TRBV6-4, the J gene TRBJ2-5; D remains unclear. V lost 4 bases and J 0 bases, leaving 6 bases between the germline ends. CDR3 length equals 13 residues. CDR1 MRHNA and CDR2 SNTAGT come from the germline V gene.

This clonotype was detected a few times. V is TRBV29-1 and J is TRBJ2-7, with 11 bases that match TRBD2. Germline CDR1 is SQVTM and CDR2 is ANQGSEA. This CDR3 is built from 13 residues. The CDR3: CSLGLAGIYEQYF. The DNA for the CDR3 is TGCAGTCTAGGACTAGCGGGCATCTACGAGCAGTACTTC.

This clonotype was recorded at least ten times. The gene calls are TRBV7-8 and TRBJ1-2; possibly TRBD1 for D (6 bases). This CDR3 spans 15 amino acids. CDR1 is SGHVS, CDR2 FQNEAQ, per germline. V was clipped by 3 bases and J by 8 bases, with 19 bases between them. The CDR3 DNA reads TGTGCCAGCAGCTTGGACCCCGGGACAATGCGGGGCTACACCTTC. Amino acid sequence: CASSLDPGTMRGYTF.